This TCR beta chain is drawn from a study of T cells in localized non-small cell lung cancer. The germline V gene has CDR1 SGHVS and CDR2 FQNEAQ. Between the trimmed V and J ends, which lost 4 bases and 1 base, there was a span of 11 bases. This CDR3 spans 15 amino acids. The method was immunoSEQ multiplex PCR; TCRdb's version includes in-frame clones alone and lacks a portion of them. This sample carries roughly 39,000 clones, roughly 77% of them seen once, and the ten largest clones take about 32%. The source of this sequence is a woman aged 40 to 75 with stage II squamous cell lung carcinoma. The rearrangement links TRBV7-8 to TRBJ2-1, with D hard to call. The sequencing used PBMCs, collected before any cancer treatment. The CDR3 nucleotides are TGTGCCAGCAGCTCCCGGCCGGCATCCTACAATGAGCAGTTCTTC. Its protein is CASSSRPASYNEQFF.